This T cell receptor beta chain was recovered during a study of cytomegalovirus exposure and HLA in healthy donors. Study overall: The 90 to 150 validation repertoires used the same platform as the approximately 670 first-cohort repertoires, a later analysis reported. Study-level findings and limits: Specific recognition of CMV antigens was confirmed in vitro for a few chains (all CMV-associated). Across donors, most TCRs were seen rarely, yet some public ones were widespread.

Using immunoSEQ multiplex PCR, the repertoire was profiled, and TCRdb retains in-frame clones only, with some absent. The sample lists 100,000 to 150,000 clones, roughly nine tenths occurring once. Donors were drawn from the roughly 130-subject validation cohort, separate from the roughly 610-subject first cohort. Worth noting for this clone: As yet, its antigen is unknown.

With 6 bases removed from V and 4 bases from J, the gap between germline ends came to 19 bases. Germline CDR1 LNHDA, CDR2 SQIVND (reference sequence). The CDR3 spans 15 residues. This receptor was obtained from a woman between 18 and 29 years old in good health and CMV-seronegative. V and J are TRBV19 and TRBJ2-7, with D tentatively TRBD1 (5 bases). The source material was PBMCs. CDR3 protein: CASRSSATVFYEQYF. CDR3 nucleotide sequence: TGTGCCAGTAGATCTTCGGCGACAGTATTTTACGAGCAGTACTTC.